The sample holds one count of the clone carrying this T cell receptor beta chain. This sample was included in a study of blood T cell repertoires in COVID-19. Whole-study context: From T cells, B-cell-depleted T cells, or PBMCs came the material, which was cDNA or gDNA.

Only in-frame clones appear in the TCRdb table, and some are missing; sequencing was by immunoSEQ multiplex PCR. Among over 200,000 clones, 80% to 95% were seen once, and the ten largest hold over 0.75%. Seattle patients were enrolled while actively infected and followed longitudinally. The V and J ends lost 1 base and 4 bases, in that order; junction bases with no gene match: 4. The CDR3 contains 15 residues. CDR1 and CDR2 (germline): SGHTA, FQGNSA. The sequence derives from a man aged 60-69 years with COVID-19, enrolled during active disease. The J gene is TRBJ1-5, the V gene TRBV7-2; TRBD1 agrees at 7 bases. Sequenced: peripheral blood. CDR3 region: CASSLDTGVNQPQHF. Here the CDR3 DNA reads TGTGCCAGCAGCTTAGATACAGGGGTGAATCAGCCCCAGCATTTT.